Reported below is one T cell receptor beta chain. Authors' data handling: Estimation of nucleated cell counts was performed using reference gene primer amplification. Using immunoSEQ multiplex PCR, the repertoire was profiled, and TCRdb retains in-frame clones only, with some absent. The V and J calls and clone size are taken from that table; D and trimming were inferred from the DNA. The sample lists about 85,000 clones, 75% to 95% occurring once. The record originates from a study of blood T cell repertoires in COVID-19. In the study overall: Samples taken during acute and convalescent COVID-19 were collected in the United States, Italy and Spain. T cells, B-cell-depleted T cells, or PBMCs supplied cDNA or gDNA.

The ends were cut back, 1 base at V and 2 bases at J, with 14 bases in the middle. The CDR3 loop spans 16 amino acids. Looked up from germline, CDR1 is MNHEY and CDR2 is SMNVEV (reference sequence). The chain uses TRBV27 and TRBJ1-2; tentative D call: TRBD1 (6 bases). The sequence derives from a human donor with active COVID-19. The donor label of this sample is uncertain. The sample taken for sequencing was peripheral blood. The CDR3, as DNA: TGTGCCAGCAGTTTATATGGGCGGGGGGCCAACTATGGCTACACCTTC. Protein sequence: CASSLYGRGANYGYTF.